These 30 T cell receptor beta chains share one sample of origin, sequenced in a study of molecular identifiers for immune sequencing clone quantification. TCRdb redid the calling of the PCR reads with MiXCR, one entry per CDR3 protein. The table lists 100,000 or so distinct CDR3 sequences, roughly a third of them singletons. Input material: naive CD8+ T cells from blood, with Jurkat cell RNA spiked in. Subset given: FACS-sorted CD8+CD4-CCR7+CD45RA+ naive T cells. The receptors stem from a human donor in good health. Some libraries in this study had Jurkat cell RNA spiked in.

As regards this clonotype: A much more abundant neighbour one base away suggests this may be a read error. This chain links TRBV6-6 with TRBJ1-1; maybe TRBD1 (6 bases). This CDR3 region has 15 residues. Germline loops: CDR1 MNHNY, CDR2 SVGAGI (reference sequence). V lost 6 bases, J lost 3 bases, and 17 bases lay in between. CDR3 protein: CASRAPRQGYTEAFF. The CDR3 nucleotides read TGTGCCAGCAGAGCCCCCCGGCAGGGGTACACTGAAGCTTTCTTT.

This clonotype was observed a few times. V usage is TRBV28 and J usage is TRBJ2-1; a weak D match, TRBD2 (5 bases). Trimming removed 3 bases from V and 2 bases from J, with 8 bases in between. Looked up from germline, CDR1 is MDHEN and CDR2 is SYDVKM. The CDR3 runs to 14 residues. The CDR3 sequence: CASSLGAPYNEQFF. In nucleotides, the CDR3 is TGTGCCAGCAGTTTGGGAGCCCCCTACAATGAGCAGTTCTTC.

This clonotype was counted only a few times. The V call is TRBV15, the J call TRBJ2-5; D is uncertain. V lost 2 bases, J lost 4 bases, and 5 bases lay in between. The CDR3 loop spans 12 amino acids. Germline CDR1 reads LNHNV; CDR2 reads YYDKDF (reference sequence). CDR3 amino acids: CATSRPGETQYF. Written as DNA, the CDR3 is TGTGCCACCAGCAGACCAGGAGAGACCCAGTACTTC.

Of note for this clonotype: This clone may be a read error of a much larger clone one base away. The CDR3 here is CASSSGGIADTQNF. The CDR3 DNA is TGTGCCAGCAGCTCTGGAGGGATCGCAGATACGCAGAATTTT. The chain carries TRBV11-2 and TRBJ2-3, with D possibly being TRBD2 (6 bases). The V gene's germline CDR1 is SGHAT and CDR2 FQNNGV. The CDR3 covers 14 residues.

The chain has TRBV28 and TRBJ2-1; D assignment may be TRBD1 or TRBD2 (5 bases each). Germline V gene sequence: CDR1 MDHEN, CDR2 SYDVKM. Trimming removed 5 bases from V and 12 bases from J, with 11 bases in between. The CDR3 extends over 11 amino acids. This chain's CDR3 is CASSVGAAQFF. The CDR3 nucleotides read TGTGCCAGCAGTGTCGGGGCTGCGCAGTTCTTC.

In the case of this clonotype: A read error may explain this, as a much larger clone is one base away. No conserved phenylalanine or tryptophan ends this CDR3, so it is likely a read error. The genes are TRBV15 and TRBJ2-3; TRBD2 is a possible D gene (6 bases). The CDR3 contains 17 residues. V was trimmed by 0 bases and J by 1 base, leaving 14 bases between them. The germline gives CDR1 LNHNV, CDR2 YYDKDF (reference sequence). The CDR3 loop is CATSREDMSSGTDTQYL. In nucleotides, the CDR3 is TGTGCCACCAGCAGAGAGGATATGTCTAGCGGCACAGATACGCAGTATCTT.

This clonotype was counted between two and nine times. The rearrangement links TRBV6-6 to TRBJ2-4, with D perhaps matching TRBD1 (6 bases). The CDR3 spans 16 residues. Trimming took 0 bases from V and 9 from J, leaving 18 bases between them. Germline V lookup: CDR1 MNHNY, CDR2 SVGAGI (reference sequence). CDR3 sequence: CASSYSNAGVFGIQYF. CDR3 bases: TGTGCCAGCAGTTACTCGAATGCAGGGGTCTTCGGCATTCAGTACTTC.

This clonotype was counted between two and nine times. The germline gene is not matched at one end of the junction; a read error may be the cause. The chain's CDR3 is CAGSLAGIQGTDTQYF. CDR3 sequence (DNA): TGCGCCGGCAGCTTGGCCGGTATACAGGGCACAGATACGCAGTATTTT. J is TRBJ2-3 and V is TRBV5-1, with D perhaps TRBD1 (5 bases). The CDR3 covers 16 residues. Germline V gene sequence: CDR1 SGHRS, CDR2 YFSETQ.

There are a few counts of this clonotype. This sequence joins TRBV13 and TRBJ2-5; 11 positions agree with TRBD2. The V gene's germline CDR1 is PRHDT and CDR2 FYEKMQ (reference sequence). The junction had 2 bases not matched to a gene; V was cut back by 0 bases and J by 2 bases. This CDR3 comprises 16 residues. Here the CDR3 reads CASSLGTSGSQETQYF. For the CDR3, the DNA is TGTGCCAGCAGCTTAGGAACTAGCGGGAGTCAAGAGACCCAGTACTTC.

The chain is built from TRBV19 and TRBJ1-5; D is possibly TRBD1 (5 bases). Germline V lookup: CDR1 LNHDA, CDR2 SQIVND (reference sequence). Trimming left V 5 bases short and J 2 bases short, with 16 bases between. This CDR3 spans 16 amino acids. DNA for the CDR3: TGTGCCAGTAGTGGGACGTCAGGGTGGGGCAATCAGCCCCAGCATTTT. It specifies CASSGTSGWGNQPQHF.

The chain links TRBV29-1 to TRBJ2-7; no definite D call. Trimming left V 4 bases short and J 3 bases short, with 10 bases between. The CDR3 sequence is 12 residues long. Germline loops: CDR1 SQVTM, CDR2 ANQGSEA. CDR3 residues: CSVGPERYEQYF. CDR3 sequence (DNA): TGCAGCGTTGGCCCAGAACGCTACGAGCAGTACTTC.

This clonotype was seen a few times. Because it lacks the conserved phenylalanine or tryptophan at the end, this CDR3 is likely a read error. This chain connects TRBV27 to TRBJ2-3; TRBD2 matches 13 bases. Germline CDR1 reads MNHEY; CDR2 reads SMNVEV (reference sequence). The CDR3 is 15 amino acids. Trimming at V came to 5 bases and at J to 8 bases, leaving 7 bases not matched to a gene. The CDR3 DNA reads as TGTGCCAGCAGTCCGGGACTAGCGGGGTCAAGTACGCAGTATTCT. Encoded protein: CASSPGLAGSSTQYS.

Comments on this clonotype: This may be a read error: a much more frequent sequence differs by one nucleotide. The V call is TRBV20-1, the J call TRBJ1-6, with D possibly being TRBD1 (5 bases). The CDR3 covers 17 residues. Germline V CDR1 and CDR2: DFQATT, SNEGSKA (reference sequence). The DNA of the CDR3 is TGCAGTGCTAGTAGTAATAGATGGTCCAAGTCGCGGACACCCCTCCGCTTT. The encoded protein is CSASSNRWSKSRTPLRF.

The chain uses TRBV28 and TRBJ2-7; TRBD2 might be the D (5 bases). Germline V gene lookup returns CDR1 MDHEN and CDR2 SYDVKM. Trimming took 10 bases from V and 6 from J, leaving 25 bases between them. This CDR3 has 15 amino acids. The CDR3 loop reads CATTLRLPSHFEQYF. In DNA form, the CDR3 reads TGTGCCACCACTTTGAGACTACCATCTCATTTCGAGCAGTACTTC.

In this sample, this clonotype turned up many times. The gene calls are TRBV7-2 and TRBJ2-1, with a weak D call TRBD1 (5 bases). This CDR3 is built from 12 residues. The V end was cut by 5 bases, the J end by 8 bases, with 10 bases between. The germline CDR1 and CDR2 sequences are SGHTA and FQGNSA. CDR3 loop: CASSPIGDEQFF. In DNA, the CDR3 is TGTGCCAGCAGCCCAATAGGGGATGAGCAGTTCTTC.

The chain joins TRBV7-2 to TRBJ1-2; D is ambiguous. CDR3 length: 14 residues. Trimming stripped 3 bases from V and 9 bases from J, with 17 bases between. Germline CDR1 reads SGHTA; CDR2 reads FQGNSA. The CDR3 here is CASSFIEDWYSYTF. In DNA, the CDR3 is TGTGCCAGCAGCTTCATCGAAGACTGGTATAGCTACACCTTC.

This chain connects TRBV7-9 to TRBJ1-3; weak D call: TRBD1 (6 bases). Trimming shortened V by 5 bases and J by 2 bases, and 19 bases separated the two germline ends. The CDR3 is 17 amino acids. CDR1 is SEHNR, CDR2 FQNEAQ, per germline (reference sequence). This CDR3 is CASSPWTASFPGNTIYF. CDR3 DNA: TGTGCCAGCAGCCCCTGGACAGCAAGTTTCCCTGGAAACACCATATATTTT.

Details on this clonotype: A read error may be the cause here, since a much bigger clone is one base away. The chain has TRBV27 and TRBJ1-2, with D tentatively TRBD1 (6 bases). The CDR3 has 12 residues. Between the trimmed V and J ends, which lost 6 bases and 7 bases, there was a span of 12 bases. The V gene's germline CDR1 is MNHEY and CDR2 SMNVEV (reference sequence). The CDR3 here is CASRGGAFGYTF. The CDR3 coding sequence is TGTGCCAGCAGAGGGGGGGCGTTTGGCTACACCTTC.

In its sample, this clonotype was seen a few times. J is TRBJ2-7 and V is TRBV9; D gene unclear. CDR3 length equals 14 residues. V was cut by 2 bases and J by 0 bases, with 9 bases left in between. Germline CDR1 is SGDLS and CDR2 is YYNGEE. The DNA for the CDR3 is TGTGCCAGCAGCGTGGCAGCCGGCTCCTACGAGCAGTACTTC. Residues: CASSVAAGSYEQYF.

In its sample, this clonotype was seen a few times. This chain connects TRBV4-3 to TRBJ2-7; D not resolved. This CDR3 has 14 amino acids. The germline gives CDR1 LGHNA, CDR2 YSLEER. V was clipped by 0 bases and J by 1 base, with 7 bases between them. The CDR3 bases are TGCGCCAGCAGCCAAGATCGCCTTTCCTACGAGCAGTACTTC. This codes for CASSQDRLSYEQYF.

This clonotype was seen many times. The rearrangement uses TRBV29-1 and TRBJ2-2; D is undetermined. The CDR3 loop spans 12 amino acids. Germline values: CDR1 SQVTM, CDR2 ANQGSEA. Trimming took 7 bases from V and 4 from J, leaving 10 bases between them. The CDR3 DNA reads as TGCAGCGCCCCGCTGACCACCGGGGAGCTGTTTTTT. This sequence encodes CSAPLTTGELFF.

This clonotype has a count of ten or more. The CDR3: CATASGRGYEQYF. DNA for the CDR3: TGTGCCACCGCGAGCGGGAGAGGCTACGAGCAGTACTTC. This chain joins TRBV19 and TRBJ2-7; TRBD2 matches at 8 bases. V gave up 10 bases and J gave up 3 bases; unmatched junction bases: 8. CDR1 is LNHDA and CDR2 is SQIVND in the germline V gene (reference sequence). The CDR3 covers 13 residues.

At least ten counts were recorded for this clonotype. CDR3 nucleotide sequence: TGTGCCAGCAGCTTCGGTCAGGCCGAGCAGTACTTC. Amino acid sequence: CASSFGQAEQYF. V is TRBV5-6 and J is TRBJ2-7; D gene ambiguous. Germline lookup yields CDR1 SGHDT and CDR2 YYEEEE. There are 12 residues in the CDR3. V shed 2 bases and J shed 6 bases, with 9 bases lying between them.

The rearrangement joins TRBV24-1 to TRBJ2-5; TRBD1 agrees at 8 bases. CDR1 and CDR2 from the germline V gene are KGHDR and SFDVKD. The CDR3 totals 15 residues. Germline trimming cut 7 bases from V and 4 bases from J; bases unmatched to any gene: 10. CDR3 sequence: CATSAGRGHIETQYF. DNA of the CDR3: TGTGCCACCAGCGCGGGCAGGGGGCATATAGAGACCCAGTACTTC.

This sequence joins TRBV3-1 and TRBJ2-3; D is possibly TRBD1 or TRBD2 (5 bases each). The CDR3 consists of 14 residues. Germline V gene data show CDR1 as LGHDT and CDR2 as YNNKEL (reference sequence). V dropped 4 bases and J dropped 0 bases, with 8 bases sitting between them. The CDR3 protein is CASSPRDSTDTQYF. CDR3 DNA sequence: TGTGCCAGCAGCCCCCGGGACAGCACAGATACGCAGTATTTT.

The V call is TRBV7-8, the J call TRBJ2-7, with 14 bases that match TRBD2. With 1 base clipped from V and 6 bases from J, the junction kept 5 bases outside the gene matches. CDR1 is SGHVS and CDR2 is FQNEAQ in the germline V gene. This CDR3 contains 16 residues. DNA for the CDR3: TGTGCCAGCAGCTTAGGCGGGACTAGCGGGAGACTCGAGCAGTACTTC. Its translation: CASSLGGTSGRLEQYF.

On this clonotype itself: The conserved final phenylalanine or tryptophan is absent from the CDR3, which likely points to a read error. The CDR3 region is CASSHLPTRLIQETQYI. Written as DNA, the CDR3 is TGCGCCAGCAGCCACCTCCCGACGCGGCTGATCCAAGAGACCCAGTACATC. The chain combines TRBV4-1 with TRBJ2-5, with D uncertain. V shed 3 bases and J shed 1 base, with 18 bases lying between them. This CDR3 has 17 amino acids. CDR1 is MGHRA, CDR2 YSYEKL, per germline.

The chain joins TRBV4-1 to TRBJ2-1; D tentatively fits TRBD1 or TRBD2 (5 bases each). CDR1 and CDR2 (germline): MGHRA, YSYEKL. V lost 3 bases and J 10 bases, leaving 16 bases between the germline ends. This CDR3 is 14 amino acids long. The DNA of the CDR3 is TGCGCCAGCAGCCAGGACATGAGGGGTAAAGAGCAGTTCTTC. Translating it yields CASSQDMRGKEQFF.

This clonotype was seen a few times. The chain links TRBV27 to TRBJ2-5; no firm D call. The CDR3 loop spans 13 amino acids. Germline-derived CDR1 and CDR2 are MNHEY and SMNVEV (reference sequence). Trimming took off 6 bases at V and 4 bases at J, with 12 bases between the two ends. The DNA for the CDR3 is TGTGCCAGCAGGACCCTGGGCGCAGAGACCCAGTACTTC. Protein: CASRTLGAETQYF.

A remark on this clonotype: Possible read error: a much larger clone is one base away. This chain's CDR3 is CASTFHSGSVQETQNF. DNA for the CDR3: TGTGCCAGCACTTTTCATAGCGGGAGCGTCCAAGAGACCCAGAACTTC. J is TRBJ2-5 and V is TRBV28, with 9 bases lining up with TRBD2. This CDR3 region has 16 residues. CDR1 and CDR2 from the germline V gene are MDHEN and SYDVKM.